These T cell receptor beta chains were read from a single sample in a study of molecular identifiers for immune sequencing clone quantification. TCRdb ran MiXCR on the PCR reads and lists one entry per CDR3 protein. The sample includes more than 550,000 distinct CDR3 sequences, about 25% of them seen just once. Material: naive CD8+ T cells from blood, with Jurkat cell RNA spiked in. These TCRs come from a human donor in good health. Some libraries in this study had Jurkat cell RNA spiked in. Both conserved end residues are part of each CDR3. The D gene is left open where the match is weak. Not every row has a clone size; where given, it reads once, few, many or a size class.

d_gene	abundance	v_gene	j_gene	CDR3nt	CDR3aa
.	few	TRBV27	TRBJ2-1	TGTGCCAGCAGTCGGGGGAGAGAGGCTCTGTCCTACAATGAGCAGTTCTTC	CASSRGREALSYNEQFF
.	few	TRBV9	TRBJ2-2	TGTGCCAGCAGCGTAGCTTGGGGCAGGGTAACCGGGGAGCTGTTTTTT	CASSVAWGRVTGELFF
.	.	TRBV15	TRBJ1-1	TGTGCCACCAGCACTGGGGGGGCGTATACTGAAGCTTTCTTT	CATSTGGAYTEAFF
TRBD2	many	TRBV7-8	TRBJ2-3	TGTGCCAGCAGCTTATTACTAGCGGGGGGTCCTAGCACAGATACGCAGTATTTT	CASSLLLAGGPSTDTQYF
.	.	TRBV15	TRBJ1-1	TGTGCCACCAGCACGGAAGGGCCCTACGGGGTGAACACTGAAGCTTTCTTT	CATSTEGPYGVNTEAFF
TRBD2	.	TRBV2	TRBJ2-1	TGTGCCAGCAGTGGCTCAGCGGGGGGGCCAGGCTCCTACAATGAGCAGTTCTTC	CASSGSAGGPGSYNEQFF
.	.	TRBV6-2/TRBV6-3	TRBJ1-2	TGTGCCAGCAGTCGAATGCGACAGTCCTATGAGGTCTACACCTTC	CASSRMRQSYEVYTF
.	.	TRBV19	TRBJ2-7	TGTGCCAGTAGTGTAGGACTCTACTCCTACGAGCAGTACTTC	CASSVGLYSYEQYF
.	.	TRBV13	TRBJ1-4	TGTGCCAGCAGCTCAGGACCGGGCAGCGAAAAACTGTTTTTT	CASSSGPGSEKLFF
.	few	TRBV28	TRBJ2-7	TGTGCCAGCAGTCTCTACGGACAGACCTACTCCGAGCAGTACTTC	CASSLYGQTYSEQYF
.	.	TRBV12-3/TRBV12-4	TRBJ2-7	TGTGCCAGCAGTTCCCCAGGGGATCCCTACGAGCAGTACTTC	CASSSPGDPYEQYF
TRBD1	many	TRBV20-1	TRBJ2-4	TGCAGTGCTAGCCCCTCACAGGGGTACAGGGCCAAAAACATTCAGTACTTC	CSASPSQGYRAKNIQYF
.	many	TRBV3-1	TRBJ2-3	TGTGCCAGCAGCCAAGCGGGGAGAAGCACAGATACGCAGTATTTT	CASSQAGRSTDTQYF
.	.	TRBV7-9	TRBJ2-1	TGTGCCAGCAGCTCGGTCGATCTAGGCTCCTACAATGAGCAGTTCTTC	CASSSVDLGSYNEQFF
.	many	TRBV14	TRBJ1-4	TGTGCCAGCAGCCACGGAACAGCGACTAATGAAAAACTGTTTTTT	CASSHGTATNEKLFF
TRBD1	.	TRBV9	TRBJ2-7	TGTGCCAGCAGCGACGGACAGGGGGCCATGTCCTACGAGCAGTACTTC	CASSDGQGAMSYEQYF
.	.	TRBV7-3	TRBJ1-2	TGTGCCAGCAGCTTCACGGGGGGCGACGGCTATGGCTACACCTTC	CASSFTGGDGYGYTF
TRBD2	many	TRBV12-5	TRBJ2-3	TGTGCTAGTGGTTTGGTGGCTAGCGGGGGGGCAAATACGCAGTATTTT	CASGLVASGGANTQYF
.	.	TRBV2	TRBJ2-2	TGTGCCAGCAGCCCGCAGGGTATACACACCGGGGAGCTGTTTTTT	CASSPQGIHTGELFF
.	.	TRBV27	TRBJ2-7	TGTGCCAGCAGTTATGGGACCTTGGGCGAGCAGTACTTC	CASSYGTLGEQYF
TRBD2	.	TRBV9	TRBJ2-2	TGTGCCAGCACCCCCTTCCACGGGGGGGGGACCGGGGAGCTGTTTTTT	CASTPFHGGGTGELFF
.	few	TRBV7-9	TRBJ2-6	TGTGCCAGCATGTACGCGGGAAGAGCCTCTGGGGCCAACGTCCTGACTTTC	CASMYAGRASGANVLTF
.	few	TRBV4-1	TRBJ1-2	TGCGCCAGCAGCCAGGCATTGAGTCCTAACTATGGCTACACCTTC	CASSQALSPNYGYTF
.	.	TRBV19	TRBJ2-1	TGTGTCAGTAGTATAGTCCAGGGGCGATACGACAATGAGCAGTTCTTC	CVSSIVQGRYDNEQFF
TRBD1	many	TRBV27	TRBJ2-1	TGTGCCAGCAGTTTATCAGGGGGCGACAATGAGCAGTTCTTC	CASSLSGGDNEQFF
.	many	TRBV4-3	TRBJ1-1	TGCGCCAGCAGCCAAGAGGGAGGTTTAGAAGCTTTCTTT	CASSQEGGLEAFF
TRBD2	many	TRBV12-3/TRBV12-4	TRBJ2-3	TGTGCCAGCAGTTTTGCGGGAGCTGGCACAGATACGCAGTATTTT	CASSFAGAGTDTQYF
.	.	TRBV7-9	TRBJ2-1	TGTGCCAGCAGCCCGAAATTCGTCTCCTACAATGAGCAGTTCTTC	CASSPKFVSYNEQFF
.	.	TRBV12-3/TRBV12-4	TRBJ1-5	TGTGCCAGCAGTTCAATGAGCAATCAGCCCCAGCATTTT	CASSSMSNQPQHF
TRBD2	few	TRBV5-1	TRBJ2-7	TGCGCCAGCAGCTTAACTAGCGGAGGGCCTTCCTACGAGCAGTACTTC	CASSLTSGGPSYEQYF
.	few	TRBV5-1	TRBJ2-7	TGCGCCAGCAGCTTGGAGGCAGGTCCATCCTACGAGCAGTACTTC	CASSLEAGPSYEQYF
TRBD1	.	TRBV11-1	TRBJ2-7	TGTGCCAGCAGCTTAGCGCTTTTTGGGACAGGGTTCTACGAGCAGTACTTC	CASSLALFGTGFYEQYF
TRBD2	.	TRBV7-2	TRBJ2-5	TGTGCCAGCCGCTCCGAACCCGCGGGGGTTGAGACCCAGTACTTC	CASRSEPAGVETQYF
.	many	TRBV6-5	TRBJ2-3	TGTGCCAGCAGTTACTACATAACAGATACGCAGTATTTT	CASSYYITDTQYF
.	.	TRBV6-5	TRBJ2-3	TGTGCCAGCAGTTACCTGTCGGGGAGCCTCACAGATACGCAGTATTTT	CASSYLSGSLTDTQYF
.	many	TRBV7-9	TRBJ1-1	TGTGCCAGCAGCTTACCGCTAGATAAAATTTCGAACACTGAAGCTTTCTTT	CASSLPLDKISNTEAFF
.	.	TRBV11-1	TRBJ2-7	TGTGCCAGCAGCTTAAATCGCGGCAGGGTGAGCTACGAGCAGTACTTC	CASSLNRGRVSYEQYF
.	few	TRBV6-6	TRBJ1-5	TGTGCCACCTCCTCGGGGCAGCCCCAGCATTTT	CATSSGQPQHF
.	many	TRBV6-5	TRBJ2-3	TGTGCCAGCAGTTACTCGGAGGGGGTATGGGATTTT	CASSYSEGVWDF
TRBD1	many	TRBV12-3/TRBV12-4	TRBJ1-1	TGTGCCAGCAGAGGACAGGGATTCCCCTATGAAGCTTTCTTT	CASRGQGFPYEAFF
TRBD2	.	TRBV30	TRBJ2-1	TGTGCATGGAGTTGGCTAGCGGGGGTTGAGCAGTTCTTC	CAWSWLAGVEQFF
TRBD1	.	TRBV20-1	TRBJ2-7	TGCAGTGCTAGAGCCCGGACAGGCAGCTACGAGCAGTACTTC	CSARARTGSYEQYF
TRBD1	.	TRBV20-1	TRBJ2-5	TGCAGTGCTAGCACAGACAGGGAAGAGACCCAGTACTTC	CSASTDREETQYF
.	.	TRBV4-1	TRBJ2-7	TGCGCCAGCAGCCACACGCTAGCGGACAGCTCCTACGAGCAGTACTTC	CASSHTLADSSYEQYF
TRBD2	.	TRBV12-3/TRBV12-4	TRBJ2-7	TGTGCCAGCAGTTTTATTATTTTTAGCGGGGGGTCCCAATACGAGCAGTACTTC	CASSFIIFSGGSQYEQYF
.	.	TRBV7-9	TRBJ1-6	TGTGCCAGCAGCCGGATTAATTCACCCCTCCACTTT	CASSRINSPLHF
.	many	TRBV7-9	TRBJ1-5	TGTGCCAGCAGCTCCTCATATGAAGGGAATCAGCCCCAGCATTTT	CASSSSYEGNQPQHF
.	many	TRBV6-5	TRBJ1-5	TGTGCCAGCAGCCCCCTGGGGGGACTTCAGCCCCAGCATTTT	CASSPLGGLQPQHF
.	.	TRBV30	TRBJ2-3	TGTGCGGGCGGGGAGACAAATACGCAGTATTTT	CAGGETNTQYF
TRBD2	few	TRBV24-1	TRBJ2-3	TGTGCCACCAGTGATTTCTCTTGGACTGGAGCGGGATCTCTAAATACGCAGTATTTT	CATSDFSWTGAGSLNTQYF
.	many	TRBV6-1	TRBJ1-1	TGTGCCAGCAGTGAAACCGGGATGACTGAAGCTTTCTTT	CASSETGMTEAFF
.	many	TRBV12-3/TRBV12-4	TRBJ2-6	TGTGCCAGCAGTGCGTTGGGGCAGGGTTCTATTGGGGCCAACGTCCTGACTTTC	CASSALGQGSIGANVLTF
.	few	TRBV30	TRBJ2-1	TGTGCCTGGAGTCAGCCCTATAGCTCCTACAATGAGCGGTTCTTC	CAWSQPYSSYNERFF
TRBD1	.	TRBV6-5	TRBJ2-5	TGTGCCAGCAGTTTACAGGGGGACTTCCAAGAGACCCAGTACTTC	CASSLQGDFQETQYF
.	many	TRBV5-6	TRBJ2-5	TGTGCCAGCAGCGGGGTAGCGGACCAAGAGACCCAGTACTTC	CASSGVADQETQYF
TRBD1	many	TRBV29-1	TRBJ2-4	TGCAGCGGCAGAGCGACAGGGGAGGAGGCCAAAAACATTCAGTACTTC	CSGRATGEEAKNIQYF
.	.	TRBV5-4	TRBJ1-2	TGTGCCAGCAGCGCACTCTCCGCAGTGAATGGCTACACCTTC	CASSALSAVNGYTF